This T cell receptor beta chain was captured in a study of blood T cells in healthy people across ages. Broader study findings: With donor CMV status unknown, expanded clonotype changes were possibly confounded.

The germline V gene has CDR1 SEHNR and CDR2 FQNEAQ (reference sequence). V gave up 0 bases and J gave up 2 bases, with 17 bases separating them. CDR3 length: 18 amino acids. With a J-beta primer mix and a sample-barcoded 5' primer, a second PCR ran about 7 to 12 cycles. The template-switch adaptor was a 5' adaptor with 12 random nucleotides. It tagged each cDNA molecule. TCRdb reprocessed the 5' RACE reads with MiXCR, giving one entry per CDR3 protein. The sample contains 450,000 to 650,000 distinct CDR3 sequences, 20% to 30% of which appear only once. Comment on this clonotype: Its antigen is not known.

These data were also filed under a second study, of T cells of mothers and their children. That work contributes: Three mothers and their six children, all healthy Caucasians, donated.

The chain couples TRBV7-9 to TRBJ2-1; D may match TRBD1 or TRBD2 (5 bases each). The source of this sequence is a boy aged 10-17 years in good health. The sequencing sample was made of blood. The CDR3 reads CASSLAELGEGPYNEQFF. The CDR3 DNA sequence: TGTGCCAGCAGCTTAGCGGAGCTGGGGGAAGGGCCCTACAATGAGCAGTTCTTC.